A selection of T cell receptor beta chains follows, all from one sample in a study of T cell responses to AZD1222 COVID-19 vaccine. The assay was immunoSEQ multiplex PCR, and TCRdb's table has in-frame clones only and misses some. This table holds some 100,000 clones, roughly 89% found once. This specimen consisted of peripheral blood, obtained on day 0 of AZD1222 vaccination. The receptors derive from an adult in good health. CDR3s include the opening cysteine and the closing phenylalanine or tryptophan. D genes are given only for firm matches. The listing skips clone size in some rows; elsewhere it reads once, few, many or a size class.

D | J | size | V | DNA | CDR3
TRBD1 | TRBJ1-2 | - | TRBV12-3/TRBV12-4 | TGTGCCAGCAGTTCGGACAGGGGGCACGGCTACACCTTC | CASSSDRGHGYTF
- | TRBJ2-7 | - | TRBV9 | TGTGCCAGCAGCGTAGAGGGGGGGCCCTACGAGCAGTACTTC | CASSVEGGPYEQYF
- | TRBJ1-3 | - | TRBV7-9 | TGTGCCAGCAGCCTCTCAATCAGCTCTGGAAACACCATATATTTT | CASSLSISSGNTIYF
TRBD1 | TRBJ2-7 | - | TRBV7-8 | TGTGCCAGCAGCTTGACAGGGGGCACCTACGAGCAGTACTTC | CASSLTGGTYEQYF
- | TRBJ1-1 | - | TRBV7-2 | TGTGCCAGCAGCCCGCTCCTCTCTCCCCCTGAAGCTTTCTTT | CASSPLLSPPEAFF
TRBD1 | TRBJ1-5 | - | TRBV7-8 | TGTGCCAGCAGCTTAGTAGGGGGCGATCAGCCCCAGCATTTT | CASSLVGGDQPQHF
TRBD2 | TRBJ2-1 | - | TRBV6-2/TRBV6-3 | TGTGCCAGCAGTACGGGACTAGCTGGGAATGAGCAGTTCTTC | CASSTGLAGNEQFF
- | TRBJ1-5 | - | TRBV3-1/TRBV3-2 | TGTGCCAGCAGCCCCTCGGACAGAAGATATAGCAATCAGCCCCAGCATTTT | CASSPSDRRYSNQPQHF
- | TRBJ2-2 | - | TRBV24-1 | TGTGCCACCAGTGCTTTTGCGGGGTTCTTTGACACCGGGGAGCTGTTTTTT | CATSAFAGFFDTGELFF
TRBD1 | TRBJ1-4 | - | TRBV19 | TGTGCCAGTAGTTTTAGCTGGGGGACAGGGGACGAAAAACTGTTTTTT | CASSFSWGTGDEKLFF
- | TRBJ1-1 | - | TRBV6-2/TRBV6-3 | TGTGCCAGCAGTTACCTCACAGCGAACACTGAAGCTTTCTTT | CASSYLTANTEAFF
TRBD2 | TRBJ2-1 | - | TRBV3-1/TRBV3-2 | TGTGCCAGCAGCCAAGGTCGGCTAGCGGGGGGTAATGAGCAGTTCTTC | CASSQGRLAGGNEQFF
- | TRBJ1-2 | - | TRBV30 | TGTGCCTGGAGTGTAAAGGTGGATGGCTACACCTTC | CAWSVKVDGYTF
- | TRBJ2-7 | - | TRBV6-6 | TGTGCCAGCAGTTACCAAGGGGGCTACGAGCAGTACTTC | CASSYQGGYEQYF
- | TRBJ1-1 | once | TRBV3-1/TRBV3-2 | TGTGCCAGCAGCCAGAGACCGGACACTGAAGCTTTCTTT | CASSQRPDTEAFF
TRBD2 | TRBJ2-1 | - | TRBV18 | TGTGCCAGCTCACCACGCGGGACTAGCTACAATGAGCAGTTCTTC | CASSPRGTSYNEQFF
TRBD1 | TRBJ1-6 | - | TRBV3-1/TRBV3-2 | TGTGCCAGCAGCGTCGGGACAGTTTCACCACCCCTCCACTTT | CASSVGTVSPPLHF
TRBD1 | TRBJ2-2 | - | TRBV6-5 | TGTGCCAGCAGCCGACAGGGGTTCACCGGGGAGCTGTTTTTT | CASSRQGFTGELFF
TRBD1 | TRBJ2-3 | once | TRBV7-6 | TGTGCCAGCAGCTCCGGGAAGACCAGGGGGCGGCGCACAGATACGCAGTATTTT | CASSSGKTRGRRTDTQYF
- | TRBJ1-2 | - | TRBV28 | TGTGCCAGCAGCAAAACAGGTTTCAAGTTCGGCTACACCTTC | CASSKTGFKFGYTF
- | TRBJ2-5 | - | TRBV3-1/TRBV3-2 | TGTGCCAGCAGCCACCTTTCTGTGGAGACCCAGTACTTC | CASSHLSVETQYF
TRBD1 | TRBJ1-1 | - | TRBV6-5 | TGTGCCAGCAGTTGGTCAGGGGGGAACACTGAAGCTTTCTTT | CASSWSGGNTEAFF
- | TRBJ1-5 | - | TRBV5-8 | TGTGCCAGTAAACTCGGGACACTTAGGAATCAGCCCCAGCATTTT | CASKLGTLRNQPQHF
TRBD1 | TRBJ2-2 | few | TRBV24-1 | TGTGCCACCAGTGATTGGGGACAGGGATACTCCGGGGAGCTGTTTTTT | CATSDWGQGYSGELFF
- | TRBJ1-4 | - | TRBV2 | TGTGCCAGCAGTGTAAGACCTCCGGCAACTAATGAAAAACTGTTTTTT | CASSVRPPATNEKLFF
- | TRBJ1-6 | - | TRBV5-8 | TGTGCCAGCAGCTTGGTGGAGGGTGGCTCCTATAATTCACCCCTCCACTTT | CASSLVEGGSYNSPLHF
TRBD1 | TRBJ1-5 | - | TRBV4-2 | TGTGCCAGCAGCCCAAGACAGGGGACGAGCCTTGGGCGGTCGAGTCAGCCCCAGCATTTT | CASSPRQGTSLGRSSQPQHF
- | TRBJ1-6 | - | TRBV9 | TGTGCCAGCAGCGTCCTCGAAGGACAGTCCCTCCACTTT | CASSVLEGQSLHF
- | TRBJ1-5 | once | TRBV4-1 | TGCGCCAGCAGCCAAGTGACAGACAATCAGCCCCAGCATTTT | CASSQVTDNQPQHF
TRBD2 | TRBJ2-1 | - | TRBV4-3 | TGCGCCAGCAGCCAAGAACTAGCGGCCAACAATGAGCAGTTCTTC | CASSQELAANNEQFF
- | TRBJ2-6 | - | TRBV7-8 | TGTGCCAGCAGCCCCATGTACGCGCGGGCCGCTGGGGCCAACGTCCTGACTTTC | CASSPMYARAAGANVLTF